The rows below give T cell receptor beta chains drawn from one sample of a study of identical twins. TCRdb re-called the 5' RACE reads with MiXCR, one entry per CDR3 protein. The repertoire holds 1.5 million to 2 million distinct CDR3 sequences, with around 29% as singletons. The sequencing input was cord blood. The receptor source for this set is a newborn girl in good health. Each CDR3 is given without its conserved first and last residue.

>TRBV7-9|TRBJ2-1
ASSLGGTIANEQF
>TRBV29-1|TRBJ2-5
SVDLGGETQY
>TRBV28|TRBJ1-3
ASTPGTGNTIY
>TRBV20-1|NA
SASPASSYNEQY
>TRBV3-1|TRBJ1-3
ASSPRQYSGNTIY
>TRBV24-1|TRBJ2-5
ATSDQRTLRGETQY
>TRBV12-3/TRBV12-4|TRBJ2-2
ASSFGGTGELF
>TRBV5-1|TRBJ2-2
ASSDPVRDRANSELF
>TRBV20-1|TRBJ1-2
SASASGPVWDGYT
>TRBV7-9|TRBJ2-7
ASSSNIGTSFYEQY
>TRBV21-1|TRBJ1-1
ASSIMARGRVNTEAF
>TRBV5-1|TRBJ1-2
ASRAGDGPNYGYT
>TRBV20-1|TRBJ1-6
SARVSRDSPLH
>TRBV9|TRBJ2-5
ASSFNLLGQGQETQY
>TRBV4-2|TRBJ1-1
ASSLEATRGTEAF
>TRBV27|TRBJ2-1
ATFRFYHNEQF
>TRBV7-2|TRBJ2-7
ASSLAPGSYEQY
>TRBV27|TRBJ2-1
ASTTGNEQF
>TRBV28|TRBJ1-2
ASSLSAGSYGYT
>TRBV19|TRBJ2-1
ASTQTGEYNEQF
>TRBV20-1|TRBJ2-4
SARDWTSGGQY
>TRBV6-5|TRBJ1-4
ASKQGPANEKLF
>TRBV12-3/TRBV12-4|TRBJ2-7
ASKRTGSYEQY
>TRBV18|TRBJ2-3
ASSRDLDTQY
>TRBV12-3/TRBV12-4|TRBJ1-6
ASSLTAPWSPLH
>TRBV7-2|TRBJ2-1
ASSLATSGIHEQF
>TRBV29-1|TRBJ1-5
SVDTGRNQPQH
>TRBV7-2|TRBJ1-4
ASSLVYGLGNEKLF
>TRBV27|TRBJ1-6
ASSFDHNSPLH
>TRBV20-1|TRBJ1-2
SARGGGVHGYT
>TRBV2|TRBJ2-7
ASRGLAGTRYEQY
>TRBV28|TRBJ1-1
ASSPKLKGTEAF
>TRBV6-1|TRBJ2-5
ASSEDRAFGETQY
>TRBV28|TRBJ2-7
ASSLCSGGRIYNEQY
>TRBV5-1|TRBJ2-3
ASSTTSGPLDTQY
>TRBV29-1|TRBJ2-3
SVQDGATDTQY
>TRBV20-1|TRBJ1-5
SAHQTAYSNQPQH
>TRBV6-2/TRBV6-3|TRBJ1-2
ASSSDREVLYYGYT
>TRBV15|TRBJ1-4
ATSRDPASSYEKLF
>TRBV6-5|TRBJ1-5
ASSRGPINQPQH